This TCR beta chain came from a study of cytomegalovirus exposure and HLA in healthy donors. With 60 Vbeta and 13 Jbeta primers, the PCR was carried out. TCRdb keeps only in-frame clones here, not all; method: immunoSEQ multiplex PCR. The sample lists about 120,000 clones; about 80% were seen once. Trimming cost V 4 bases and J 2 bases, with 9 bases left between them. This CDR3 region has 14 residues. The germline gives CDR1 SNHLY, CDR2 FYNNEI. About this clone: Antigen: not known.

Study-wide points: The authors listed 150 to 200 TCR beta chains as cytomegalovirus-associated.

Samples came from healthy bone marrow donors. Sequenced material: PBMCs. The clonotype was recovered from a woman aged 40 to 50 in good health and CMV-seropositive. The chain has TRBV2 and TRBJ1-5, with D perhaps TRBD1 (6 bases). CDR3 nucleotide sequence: TGTGCCAGCAGTGGGGACACGCGCAATCAGCCCCAGCATTTT. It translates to CASSGDTRNQPQHF.